This entry features one TCR beta chain sequence. Within the sample, other DNA sequences also encode this same CDR3. The length of the CDR3 is 14 residues. Trimming pared 0 bases from V and 4 bases from J, leaving 10 bases between. The germline CDR1 and CDR2 sequences are SQVTM and ANQGSEA. This sample is part of a study of blood T cell repertoires in COVID-19. The wider study: Nucleic acid was either cDNA or gDNA, and it came from T cells, B-cell-depleted T cells, or PBMCs.

Original methodology: Amplified reference gene primers provided the basis for estimating nucleated cell counts. Data came from immunoSEQ multiplex PCR; TCRdb stores just in-frame clones and leaves some out. V and J calls and clone size come straight from that table; D and trimming were deduced from the DNA. The sample includes 150,000 to 200,000 clones, about 87% of them seen just once. This chain connects TRBV29-1 to TRBJ1-5; no reliable D call. The receptor was isolated from a man younger than 35 with active or convalescent COVID-19. The specimen was peripheral blood. CDR3 sequence (DNA): TGCAGCGTTGAAGAGGGTTCGGGGAATCAGCCCCAGCATTTT. Residues: CSVEEGSGNQPQHF.